This T cell receptor (beta chain) was retrieved from a study of CD8 T cells in Susac syndrome. Whole-study context: There were about six sequenced Susac syndrome patients with active disease and 8 or 9 in remission.

With regard to this clonotype: Antigen specificity is unknown.

Reverse transcription of 0.5 to 1 ug RNA was performed with random hexamers. TCRdb re-called the immunoSEQ multiplex PCR reads with MiXCR, one entry per CDR3 protein. The data show some 160,000 distinct CDR3 sequences, approximately 94% seen once. The V gene lost 4 bases and the J gene lost 3 bases, with 9 bases spanning the gap. CDR1 is SGHTA and CDR2 is FQGTGA in the germline V gene. The CDR3 contains 13 residues. Study-wide results and limits: Clonal expansion was absent from the CD4+ T cell repertoires in Susac syndrome.

The source of this sequence is a human donor with Susac syndrome. This chain links TRBV7-3 with TRBJ1-1; D gene uncertain. Sequencing input: CD4+ T cells from PBMCs. This CDR3 is CASSSSSYTEAFF. The CDR3 nucleotides are TGTGCCAGCAGCTCCTCTAGTTACACTGAAGCTTTCTTT.